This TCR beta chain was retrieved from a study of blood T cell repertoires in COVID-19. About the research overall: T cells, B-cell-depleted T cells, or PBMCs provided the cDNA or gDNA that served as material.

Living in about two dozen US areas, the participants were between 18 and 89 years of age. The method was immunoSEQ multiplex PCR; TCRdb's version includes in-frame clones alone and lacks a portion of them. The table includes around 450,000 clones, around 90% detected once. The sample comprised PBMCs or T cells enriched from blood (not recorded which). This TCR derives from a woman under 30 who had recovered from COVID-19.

The CDR3 sequence is CASSRPGTYEQYF. CDR3 DNA: TGTGCCAGCAGTCGGCCGGGGACCTACGAGCAGTACTTC. The chain recombines TRBV12-3 or TRBV12-4 with TRBJ2-7; D might be TRBD2 (5 bases). V lost 5 bases and J 2 bases, leaving 10 bases between the germline ends. The CDR3 has 13 residues.